This TCR beta chain came from a study of cytomegalovirus exposure and HLA in healthy donors. PCR used 60 Vbeta primers and 13 Jbeta primers. Repertoires were generated with immunoSEQ multiplex PCR, while TCRdb's copy carries only in-frame clones and drops some. The sample includes 45,000 to 55,000 clones, around three fifths seen only once; the top ten take 12%. The study's findings and limits: A later analysis reportedly found that, within productive TCRs, an Asian-associated ancestry cluster had fewer N-insertions than the mean observed across the roughly 700 donors. A later analysis linked about 17,000 TCR beta sequences to HLA alleles at 0.05 false discovery rate.

This clone appeared a few times. Antigen specificity is unknown. The sample consisted of PBMCs. This receptor was identified in a human donor in good health.

The CDR3 is CASSHPGTSGREQYF. CDR3 nucleotides: TGCGCCAGCAGCCATCCCGGGACTAGCGGCCGCGAGCAGTACTTC. V gene TRBV4-1 combines with J gene TRBJ2-7; TRBD2 matches 11 bases. The CDR3 loop spans 15 amino acids. Looked up from germline, CDR1 is MGHRA and CDR2 is YSYEKL. V trimming: 3 bases; J trimming: 6 bases; junction bases outside the gene matches: 7.